Listed below are T cell receptor beta chains from one sample, sequenced in a study of OX40 agonist ivuxolimab in advanced cancers. The assay was immunoSEQ multiplex PCR, and TCRdb's table has in-frame clones only and misses some. The profile shows roughly 19,000 clones, approximately 72% of them singletons. The sample consisted of CD4+ or CD8+ T cells sorted from blood, taken in a trial of the OX40 agonist ivuxolimab. The receptors shown here come from an adult with an advanced solid tumor such as melanoma, head and neck, liver or kidney cancer. CDR3s include the opening cysteine and the closing phenylalanine or tryptophan. The D gene is left open where the match is weak. Not every row has a clone size; where given, it reads once, few, many or a size class.

V gene	J gene	D gene	clone size	CDR3 DNA	CDR3 protein
TRBV6-6	TRBJ2-5	.	.	TGTGCCAGCAGTTCGCCACTAGGAACCGAGACCCAGTACTTC	CASSSPLGTETQYF
TRBV23-1	TRBJ1-4	.	.	TGCGCCAGCCCCCGGCAGGCAAGCCCAAGTGAAAAACTGTTTTTT	CASPRQASPSEKLFF
TRBV7-9	TRBJ1-2	.	.	TGTGCCAGCAGCCCCGGTGGGAATTCGTATGGCTACACCTTC	CASSPGGNSYGYTF
TRBV5-4	TRBJ2-5	.	.	TGTGCCAGCAGCAACCCGGGACGGAGCCAAGAGACCCAGTACTTC	CASSNPGRSQETQYF
TRBV15	TRBJ2-1	TRBD2	.	TGTGCCACCAGCGAGACTAGCGGGGGGGCCTACTACAATGAGCAGTTCTTC	CATSETSGGAYYNEQFF
TRBV7-3	TRBJ2-1	.	many	TGTGCCAGCAGCCCTGGCCTATCCTTGTACAATGAGCAGTTCTTC	CASSPGLSLYNEQFF
TRBV4-1	TRBJ2-3	TRBD2	once	TGCGCCAGCAGCCAGGGGATATTAGCGGGGGCGGATACGCAGTATTTT	CASSQGILAGADTQYF
TRBV6-5	TRBJ2-7	TRBD2	.	TGTGCCAGCAGTTACGATGTAGCGGGGGGCTACGAGCAGTACTTC	CASSYDVAGGYEQYF
TRBV7-9	TRBJ2-7	.	.	TGTGCCAGCAGCTTAGACAGAACCACCTACGAGCAGTACTTC	CASSLDRTTYEQYF
TRBV19	TRBJ2-1	.	.	TGTGCCAGTAGGACCTCGGGGGCCAGCTCCTACAATGAGCAGTTCTTC	CASRTSGASSYNEQFF
TRBV6-5	TRBJ1-1	.	once	TGTGCCAGCAGTCCGTCAGAAGGCATGAACACTGAAGCTTTCTTT	CASSPSEGMNTEAFF
TRBV27	TRBJ1-1	.	.	TGTGCCAGCAGTTTCAGCAGGGTAGACACTGAAGCTTTCTTT	CASSFSRVDTEAFF
TRBV6-5	TRBJ1-5	TRBD1	.	TGTGCCAGCAGATTGACAGGGCAGGGTCAGCCCCAGCATTTT	CASRLTGQGQPQHF
TRBV7-8	TRBJ1-2	TRBD1	.	TGTGCCAGCAGCCCGGGACAGGGAACGGGTGGCTACACCTTC	CASSPGQGTGGYTF